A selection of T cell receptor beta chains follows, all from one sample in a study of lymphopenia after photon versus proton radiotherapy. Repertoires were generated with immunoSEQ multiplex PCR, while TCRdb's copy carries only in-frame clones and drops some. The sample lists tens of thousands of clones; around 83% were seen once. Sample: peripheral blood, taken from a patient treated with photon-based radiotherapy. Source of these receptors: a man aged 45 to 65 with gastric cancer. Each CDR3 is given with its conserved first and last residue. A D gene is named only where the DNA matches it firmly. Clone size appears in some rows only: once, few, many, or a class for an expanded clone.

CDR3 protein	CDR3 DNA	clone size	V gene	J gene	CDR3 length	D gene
CASSLWGLEAFF	TGTGCCAGCAGCTTATGGGGTCTCGAAGCTTTCTTT	-	TRBV5-6	TRBJ1-1	12	-
CASSLVMGTDTQYF	TGTGCCAGCAGTTTAGTAATGGGTACAGATACGCAGTATTTT	-	TRBV27	TRBJ2-3	14	-
CATSRETSTDTQYF	TGTGCCACCAGCAGAGAGACTAGCACAGATACGCAGTATTTT	-	TRBV15	TRBJ2-3	14	-
CSAGVGAARGETQYF	TGCAGCGCCGGGGTAGGGGCGGCGAGAGGGGAGACCCAGTACTTC	-	TRBV29-1	TRBJ2-5	15	-
CASSDYPSSQETQYF	TGTGCCAGCAGTGACTACCCCAGCAGCCAAGAGACCCAGTACTTC	-	TRBV6-4	TRBJ2-5	15	-
CASSGARYEQYF	TGTGCCAGCAGTGGGGCGCGCTACGAGCAGTACTTC	-	TRBV25-1	TRBJ2-7	12	-
CSVESWEGDEQYF	TGCAGCGTTGAATCTTGGGAGGGCGACGAGCAGTACTTC	once	TRBV29-1	TRBJ2-7	13	TRBD2
CATSRVRLAGGPKHNEQFF	TGTGCCACCAGCAGGGTACGACTAGCGGGAGGGCCGAAGCACAATGAGCAGTTCTTC	-	TRBV15	TRBJ2-1	19	TRBD2
CASSQLLTALDGGTQYF	TGTGCCAGCAGCCAACTACTGACCGCCTTGGATGGTGGGACCCAGTACTTC	-	TRBV14	TRBJ2-5	17	-
CASSPRGLAGGQHGELFF	TGTGCCAGCAGCCCCCGGGGGCTAGCGGGAGGCCAGCACGGGGAGCTGTTTTTT	-	TRBV7-9	TRBJ2-2	18	TRBD2
CASSPRLGTEAFF	TGTGCCAGCAGCCCTCGCCTGGGGACTGAAGCTTTCTTT	once	TRBV7-8	TRBJ1-1	13	-
CASSLEIMGGRETQYF	TGTGCCAGCAGCTTGGAGATAATGGGCGGGAGAGAGACCCAGTACTTC	-	TRBV5-5	TRBJ2-5	16	TRBD2
CASSQMLSSTDTQYF	TGTGCCAGCAGCCAGATGCTCTCTAGCACAGATACGCAGTATTTT	-	TRBV14	TRBJ2-3	15	-
CATSRDRTGGTYEQYF	TGTGCCACCAGCAGAGATAGGACAGGGGGTACCTACGAGCAGTACTTC	-	TRBV15	TRBJ2-7	16	TRBD1
CASSLSAGTNYEQYF	TGTGCCAGCAGCTTATCCGCCGGGACTAACTACGAGCAGTACTTC	-	TRBV7-2	TRBJ2-7	15	TRBD2
CASSSRTSGRPDTQYF	TGTGCCAGCAGCTCCAGGACTAGCGGGAGGCCAGATACGCAGTATTTT	-	TRBV5-4	TRBJ2-3	16	TRBD2
CASSQEQWDTQYF	TGCGCCAGCAGCCAAGAACAGTGGGATACGCAGTATTTT	-	TRBV4-1	TRBJ2-3	13	-
CASNLQGDDTGELFF	TGTGCCAGCAACTTACAGGGGGACGACACCGGGGAGCTGTTTTTT	-	TRBV6-1	TRBJ2-2	15	TRBD1
CSVGGTRAFYNEQFF	TGCAGCGTTGGGGGGACAAGGGCTTTTTACAATGAGCAGTTCTTC	-	TRBV29-1	TRBJ2-1	15	-
CASSARDRVGNEQFF	TGTGCCAGCAGTGCCCGGGACAGGGTGGGTAATGAGCAGTTCTTC	-	TRBV6-1	TRBJ2-1	15	TRBD1
CAWSVVRLTSGLFF	TGTGCCTGGAGTGTAGTCCGCCTGACTAGCGGGCTGTTCTTC	once	TRBV30	TRBJ2-1	14	TRBD2
CASSRLPLTEAFF	TGTGCCAGCTCACGTCTCCCCCTGACTGAAGCTTTCTTT	-	TRBV18	TRBJ1-1	13	-
CASSRLVGTDTQYF	TGTGCCAGCAGCCGACTAGTGGGCACAGATACGCAGTATTTT	-	TRBV28	TRBJ2-3	14	-
CASSQGVEEKLFF	TGTGCCAGCAGCCAGGGGGTCGAGGAAAAACTGTTTTTT	-	TRBV7-9	TRBJ1-4	13	TRBD1
CASSQDRGNYGYTF	TGCGCCAGCAGCCAAGATCGGGGTAACTATGGCTACACCTTC	-	TRBV4-1	TRBJ1-2	14	-
CASSYDRGNEQFF	TGCGCCAGCAGCTACGACAGGGGCAATGAGCAGTTCTTC	-	TRBV5-1	TRBJ2-1	13	TRBD1
CASIDLLNTEAFF	TGCGCCAGCATTGACTTATTGAACACTGAAGCTTTCTTT	-	TRBV5-1	TRBJ1-1	13	-
CASSLGTGSGNTIYF	TGTGCCAGCAGTCTAGGGACAGGGTCTGGAAACACCATATATTTT	-	TRBV28	TRBJ1-3	15	TRBD1
CASTTTNQPQHF	TGTGCCAGCACTACAACCAATCAGCCCCAGCATTTT	-	TRBV21-1	TRBJ1-5	12	-
CASSLGLAINTGELFF	TGTGCCAGCAGCTTGGGACTAGCGATTAACACCGGGGAGCTGTTTTTT	-	TRBV5-4	TRBJ2-2	16	TRBD2
CASSLPGGTEAFF	TGTGCCAGTAGTCTCCCAGGGGGGACTGAAGCTTTCTTT	-	TRBV19	TRBJ1-1	13	TRBD1
CASSSGTSDHEQYF	TGTGCCAGCAGCTCCGGGACTAGCGACCACGAGCAGTACTTC	-	TRBV5-6	TRBJ2-7	14	TRBD2
CASSLQGQPQHF	TGTGCCAGCAGTTTACAGGGCCAGCCCCAGCATTTT	-	TRBV28	TRBJ1-5	12	-
CASSLFPVDTDTQYF	TGTGCCAGCAGCTTATTTCCGGTTGACACAGATACGCAGTATTTT	-	TRBV7-9	TRBJ2-3	15	-
CASSPTRDSNEKLFF	TGTGCCAGCAGCCCTACCCGGGACAGTAATGAAAAACTGTTTTTT	-	TRBV5-5	TRBJ1-4	15	TRBD1
CAIRDIMSSYNEQFF	TGTGCCATACGGGACATCATGAGCTCCTACAATGAGCAGTTCTTC	-	TRBV2	TRBJ2-1	15	-
CASSLAGGQNYGYTF	TGCGCCAGCAGCTTGGCCGGAGGACAGAACTATGGCTACACCTTC	-	TRBV5-1	TRBJ1-2	15	-
CASSWTGGPLGYTF	TGTGCCAGCAGCTGGACAGGGGGCCCCCTCGGCTACACCTTC	-	TRBV5-4	TRBJ1-2	14	TRBD1
CASSPRPGQINYEQYF	TGTGCCAGCAGCCCAAGACCGGGACAGATCAATTACGAGCAGTACTTC	-	TRBV7-2	TRBJ2-7	16	TRBD1
CASSYLGGDTEAFF	TGTGCCAGCAGTTACCTCGGGGGGGACACTGAAGCTTTCTTT	-	TRBV6-6	TRBJ1-1	14	-
CASSQSGTGVEQYF	TGTGCCAGCAGCCAATCCGGGACAGGGGTCGAGCAGTACTTC	-	TRBV6-5	TRBJ2-7	14	TRBD1
CASSSDGTSAANTGELFF	TGTGCCAGCAGCTCGGATGGGACTAGCGCTGCGAACACCGGGGAGCTGTTTTTT	-	TRBV7-3	TRBJ2-2	18	TRBD2
CASSPGSAYYEQYF	TGTGCCAGCTCACCTGGGAGCGCGTACTACGAGCAGTACTTC	-	TRBV18	TRBJ2-7	14	-
CASSPPLAHRRNEQFF	TGTGCCAGCAGCCCACCGCTAGCCCATAGAAGGAATGAGCAGTTCTTC	-	TRBV11-1	TRBJ2-1	16	-
CASSPGAGREQYF	TGTGCCAGCAGCCCGGGAGCGGGGAGGGAGCAGTACTTC	-	TRBV7-9	TRBJ2-7	13	TRBD2
CASSLAGGTYEQYF	TGTGCCAGCAGCTTAGCGGGGGGTACCTACGAGCAGTACTTC	-	TRBV7-6	TRBJ2-7	14	-
CASSAKRQGAGELFF	TGTGCCAGCAGCGCAAAACGACAGGGTGCCGGGGAGCTGTTTTTT	-	TRBV7-9	TRBJ2-2	15	TRBD1
CASSPRQGMNTEAFF	TGTGCCAGCAGTCCCCGACAGGGGATGAACACTGAAGCTTTCTTT	-	TRBV5-4	TRBJ1-1	15	TRBD1